Listed below are T cell receptor beta chains from one sample, sequenced in a study of T cell clonotyping in hematopoietic cell transplantation. TCRdb's table, derived via immunoSEQ multiplex PCR, lists solely in-frame clones and lacks some. Of more than 40,000 clones in the sample, about 95% were seen once. The sample was peripheral blood mononuclear cells. The receptors derive from a young man in good health. Some clones in this sample may be carry-over from other donors' samples. Both conserved end residues are part of each CDR3. The order of the fields is V gene, D gene, J gene, clone size, CDR3 protein, CDR3 DNA. D genes are given only for firm matches. Not every row has a clone size; where given, it reads once, few, many or a size class.

v_call: TRBV7-9
d_call: -
j_call: TRBJ2-7
clone_size: -
cdr3_aa: CASCRDLDYEQYF
cdr3_nt: TGTGCCAGCTGCCGGGATTTGGACTACGAGCAGTACTTC

v_call: TRBV5-1
d_call: -
j_call: TRBJ2-7
clone_size: -
cdr3_aa: CASSLWISYEQYF
cdr3_nt: TGCGCCAGCAGCTTGTGGATCTCCTACGAGCAGTACTTC

v_call: TRBV7-2
d_call: -
j_call: TRBJ1-3
clone_size: once
cdr3_aa: CASSLSLLNSGNTIYF
cdr3_nt: TGTGCCAGCAGCTTAAGTTTACTGAACTCTGGAAACACCATATATTTT

v_call: TRBV28
d_call: TRBD2
j_call: TRBJ2-5
clone_size: -
cdr3_aa: CATSSSGRAQETQYF
cdr3_nt: TGTGCCACCAGCTCTAGCGGGAGGGCCCAAGAGACCCAGTACTTC

v_call: TRBV21-1
d_call: -
j_call: TRBJ2-7
clone_size: -
cdr3_aa: CASRPASTSPTYEQYF
cdr3_nt: TGTGCCAGCAGACCCGCGTCGACTAGTCCTACCTACGAGCAGTACTTC

v_call: TRBV5-6
d_call: -
j_call: TRBJ2-7
clone_size: once
cdr3_aa: CASSSKLDAYEQYF
cdr3_nt: TGTGCCAGCAGCTCGAAACTAGACGCCTACGAGCAGTACTTC

v_call: TRBV27
d_call: -
j_call: TRBJ1-1
clone_size: -
cdr3_aa: CASSWGGATNTEAFF
cdr3_nt: TGTGCCAGCAGTTGGGGGGGGGCGACGAACACTGAAGCTTTCTTT

v_call: TRBV7-2
d_call: TRBD2
j_call: TRBJ2-3
clone_size: -
cdr3_aa: CASSPRLAASTDTQYF
cdr3_nt: TGTGCCAGCAGCCCCCGACTAGCGGCTAGCACAGATACGCAGTATTTT

v_call: TRBV5-8
d_call: -
j_call: TRBJ1-1
clone_size: -
cdr3_aa: CASSLLHGGNTEAFF
cdr3_nt: TGTGCCAGCAGCTTGCTTCACGGGGGGAACACTGAAGCTTTCTTT

v_call: TRBV7-2
d_call: -
j_call: TRBJ1-4
clone_size: once
cdr3_aa: CASSPGPATNEKLFF
cdr3_nt: TGTGCCAGCAGCCCCGGCCCGGCAACTAATGAAAAACTGTTTTTT

v_call: TRBV29-1
d_call: -
j_call: TRBJ1-2
clone_size: once
cdr3_aa: CSADLGVSRNYGYTF
cdr3_nt: TGCAGCGCCGATTTGGGGGTTTCCCGTAACTATGGCTACACCTTC

v_call: TRBV7-2
d_call: -
j_call: TRBJ1-5
clone_size: -
cdr3_aa: CASSLGGGNQPQHF
cdr3_nt: TGTGCCAGCAGCTTAGGAGGGGGGAATCAGCCCCAGCATTTT

v_call: TRBV5-1
d_call: -
j_call: TRBJ2-4
clone_size: -
cdr3_aa: CASSFQGSAKNIQYF
cdr3_nt: TGCGCCAGCAGCTTCCAGGGCTCAGCCAAAAACATTCAGTACTTC

v_call: TRBV6-1
d_call: -
j_call: TRBJ1-5
clone_size: -
cdr3_aa: CASSENSPGSNQPQHF
cdr3_nt: TGTGCCAGCAGTGAAAACAGCCCGGGAAGCAATCAGCCCCAGCATTTT

v_call: TRBV5-1
d_call: -
j_call: TRBJ1-1
clone_size: once
cdr3_aa: CASSSSTEAFF
cdr3_nt: TGCGCCAGCAGCTCTTCCACTGAAGCTTTCTTT

v_call: TRBV19
d_call: -
j_call: TRBJ2-2
clone_size: -
cdr3_aa: CASSFDLGTGELFF
cdr3_nt: TGTGCCAGTAGTTTTGATCTCGGGACCGGGGAGCTGTTTTTT

v_call: TRBV25-1
d_call: -
j_call: TRBJ2-7
clone_size: -
cdr3_aa: CASTPDPSHEQYF
cdr3_nt: TGTGCCAGCACCCCCGATCCGAGCCACGAGCAGTACTTC

v_call: TRBV30
d_call: TRBD1
j_call: TRBJ1-2
clone_size: -
cdr3_aa: CAWSVSRGPGGYTF
cdr3_nt: TGTGCCTGGAGTGTATCAAGGGGGCCGGGTGGCTACACCTTC

v_call: TRBV6-1
d_call: -
j_call: TRBJ1-1
clone_size: -
cdr3_aa: CASSVRGTNTEAFF
cdr3_nt: TGTGCCAGCAGTGTGCGGGGAACGAACACTGAAGCTTTCTTT

v_call: TRBV19
d_call: -
j_call: TRBJ1-3
clone_size: -
cdr3_aa: CASGLSSGNTIYF
cdr3_nt: TGTGCCAGTGGTCTGAGCTCTGGAAACACCATATATTTT

v_call: TRBV6-5
d_call: TRBD1
j_call: TRBJ2-7
clone_size: -
cdr3_aa: CASRTGSSYEQYF
cdr3_nt: TGTGCCAGCCGGACAGGGAGCTCCTACGAGCAGTACTTC

v_call: TRBV5-1
d_call: -
j_call: TRBJ2-3
clone_size: -
cdr3_aa: CASSLAGRSTQYF
cdr3_nt: TGCGCCAGCAGCTTGGCAGGACGGAGCACGCAGTATTTT

v_call: TRBV7-2
d_call: -
j_call: TRBJ1-3
clone_size: -
cdr3_aa: CASSARRGEENTIYF
cdr3_nt: TGTGCCAGCAGCGCCCGACGGGGGGAGGAGAACACCATATATTTT

v_call: TRBV27
d_call: -
j_call: TRBJ2-2
clone_size: -
cdr3_aa: CAIRQPNTGELFF
cdr3_nt: TGTGCCATCAGACAGCCAAACACCGGGGAGCTGTTTTTT

v_call: TRBV4-1
d_call: TRBD1
j_call: TRBJ1-1
clone_size: -
cdr3_aa: CASSQTDRENTEAFF
cdr3_nt: TGCGCCAGCAGCCAGACGGACAGGGAGAACACTGAAGCTTTCTTT

v_call: TRBV7-6
d_call: TRBD1
j_call: TRBJ1-2
clone_size: -
cdr3_aa: CASSLRQGAFGYTF
cdr3_nt: TGTGCCAGCAGCTTAAGGCAGGGGGCGTTTGGCTACACCTTC

v_call: TRBV15
d_call: TRBD1
j_call: TRBJ1-1
clone_size: once
cdr3_aa: CATSTGQGADTEAFF
cdr3_nt: TGTGCCACCAGCACGGGACAGGGGGCGGACACTGAAGCTTTCTTT

v_call: TRBV6-1
d_call: TRBD1
j_call: TRBJ2-5
clone_size: few
cdr3_aa: CASLGRGQETQYF
cdr3_nt: TGTGCCAGCCTGGGCAGGGGGCAAGAGACCCAGTACTTC

v_call: TRBV5-1
d_call: -
j_call: TRBJ2-3
clone_size: -
cdr3_aa: CASSTGVSGNTDTQYF
cdr3_nt: TGCGCCAGCAGCACGGGGGTCTCTGGAAACACAGATACGCAGTATTTT

v_call: TRBV30
d_call: TRBD1
j_call: TRBJ1-1
clone_size: -
cdr3_aa: CAWSGGTVNTEAFF
cdr3_nt: TGTGCCTGGAGTGGAGGGACAGTGAACACTGAAGCTTTCTTT

v_call: TRBV19
d_call: -
j_call: TRBJ2-3
clone_size: -
cdr3_aa: CASSVRDSSTDTQYF
cdr3_nt: TGTGCCAGTAGTGTTAGGGATTCTAGCACAGATACGCAGTATTTT

v_call: TRBV27
d_call: -
j_call: TRBJ2-1
clone_size: -
cdr3_aa: CASSLSTGGNEQFF
cdr3_nt: TGTGCCAGCAGTTTATCGACAGGAGGCAATGAGCAGTTCTTC

v_call: TRBV19
d_call: -
j_call: TRBJ1-1
clone_size: once
cdr3_aa: CASSIGGSGTEAFF
cdr3_nt: TGTGCCAGTAGTATAGGAGGGTCGGGCACTGAAGCTTTCTTT

v_call: TRBV7-9
d_call: TRBD2
j_call: TRBJ2-5
clone_size: -
cdr3_aa: CASSYPRTSGGQETQYF
cdr3_nt: TGTGCCAGCAGCTACCCAAGGACTAGCGGGGGACAAGAGACCCAGTACTTC

v_call: TRBV15
d_call: -
j_call: TRBJ2-2
clone_size: -
cdr3_aa: CATSRDHGMSNTGELFF
cdr3_nt: TGTGCCACCAGCAGAGATCACGGGATGTCGAACACCGGGGAGCTGTTTTTT

v_call: TRBV19
d_call: TRBD2
j_call: TRBJ2-3
clone_size: -
cdr3_aa: CASSILLAGAVDTQYF
cdr3_nt: TGTGCCAGTAGTATATTACTAGCGGGAGCAGTAGATACGCAGTATTTT

v_call: TRBV6-4
d_call: TRBD1
j_call: TRBJ1-1
clone_size: once
cdr3_aa: CASRPQGGDTEAFF
cdr3_nt: TGTGCCAGCAGGCCACAGGGGGGGGACACTGAAGCTTTCTTT

v_call: TRBV5-8
d_call: -
j_call: TRBJ1-1
clone_size: -
cdr3_aa: CASSLSVTEAFF
cdr3_nt: TGTGCCAGCAGCTTGAGCGTTACTGAAGCTTTCTTT

v_call: TRBV5-1
d_call: TRBD2
j_call: TRBJ2-3
clone_size: -
cdr3_aa: CASSSRGDSGKGRRNTQYF
cdr3_nt: TGCGCCAGCAGCTCGAGGGGAGATAGCGGGAAAGGTCGCCGCAATACGCAGTATTTT

v_call: TRBV10-3
d_call: TRBD2
j_call: TRBJ2-3
clone_size: -
cdr3_aa: CAISESGTSGSADTQYF
cdr3_nt: TGTGCCATCAGTGAGTCGGGGACTAGCGGGAGTGCAGATACGCAGTATTTT

v_call: TRBV6-4
d_call: TRBD1
j_call: TRBJ1-1
clone_size: -
cdr3_aa: CASSDEGDRGWNTEAFF
cdr3_nt: TGTGCCAGCAGTGACGAGGGGGACAGGGGATGGAACACTGAAGCTTTCTTT

v_call: TRBV5-1
d_call: -
j_call: TRBJ2-2
clone_size: -
cdr3_aa: CASSFTTPPGELFF
cdr3_nt: TGCGCCAGCAGCTTTACGACCCCCCCGGGGGAGCTGTTTTTT

v_call: TRBV7-2
d_call: -
j_call: TRBJ1-2
clone_size: -
cdr3_aa: CASTNTGERGGYTF
cdr3_nt: TGTGCCAGCACCAATACGGGAGAGAGGGGGGGCTACACCTTC

v_call: TRBV10-3
d_call: -
j_call: TRBJ2-6
clone_size: few
cdr3_aa: CAINQGGPEITGANVLTF
cdr3_nt: TGTGCCATCAACCAGGGGGGCCCGGAGATCACTGGGGCCAACGTCCTGACTTTC

v_call: TRBV19
d_call: TRBD1
j_call: TRBJ1-2
clone_size: -
cdr3_aa: CASTDRVDSIDGYTF
cdr3_nt: TGTGCCAGTACGGACAGGGTCGATTCGATAGACGGCTACACCTTC

v_call: TRBV27
d_call: -
j_call: TRBJ2-7
clone_size: -
cdr3_aa: CASSPELADYEQYF
cdr3_nt: TGTGCCAGCAGCCCTGAACTAGCAGACTACGAGCAGTACTTC

v_call: TRBV5-1
d_call: -
j_call: TRBJ2-7
clone_size: -
cdr3_aa: CASSFLGGTYEQYF
cdr3_nt: TGCGCCAGCAGCTTCCTGGGGGGCACCTACGAGCAGTACTTC

v_call: TRBV6-5
d_call: -
j_call: TRBJ1-2
clone_size: -
cdr3_aa: CASSWGDERGYTF
cdr3_nt: TGTGCCAGCAGCTGGGGGGACGAACGGGGCTACACCTTC

v_call: TRBV15
d_call: -
j_call: TRBJ2-4
clone_size: -
cdr3_aa: CATSTRKSKPGLKINIQYF
cdr3_nt: TGTGCCACCAGCACCCGCAAATCCAAGCCCGGGTTGAAAATAAACATTCAGTACTTC

v_call: TRBV7-2
d_call: TRBD1
j_call: TRBJ2-7
clone_size: -
cdr3_aa: CASSFGQGYEQYF
cdr3_nt: TGTGCCAGCAGCTTCGGACAGGGCTACGAGCAGTACTTC

v_call: TRBV15
d_call: -
j_call: TRBJ1-4
clone_size: once
cdr3_aa: CATSRDPGEKLFF
cdr3_nt: TGTGCCACCAGCAGAGATCCAGGGGAAAAACTGTTTTTT

v_call: TRBV4-3
d_call: TRBD2
j_call: TRBJ2-7
clone_size: -
cdr3_aa: CASSQYQAGGYEQYF
cdr3_nt: TGCGCCAGCAGCCAGTACCAAGCGGGGGGCTACGAGCAGTACTTC

v_call: TRBV6-1
d_call: -
j_call: TRBJ2-7
clone_size: -
cdr3_aa: CASRGRYEQYF
cdr3_nt: TGTGCCAGCAGAGGACGGTACGAGCAGTACTTC

v_call: TRBV12-5
d_call: -
j_call: TRBJ2-7
clone_size: -
cdr3_aa: CASGSRTGPYEQYF
cdr3_nt: TGTGCTAGTGGTTCCCGAACAGGGCCCTACGAGCAGTACTTC